This T cell receptor beta chain emerged from a study of blood T cell repertoires in COVID-19. Study at large: Both acute and convalescent COVID-19 samples were obtained from the United States, Italy and Spain. Sources were T cells, B-cell-depleted T cells, or PBMCs; the material itself was cDNA or gDNA.

This clone has a handful of counts. Under the authors' procedure: Using reference gene primer amplification, nucleated cell counts were estimated. Some clones are missing from TCRdb's copy, which holds only in-frame ones; the method was immunoSEQ multiplex PCR. V and J calls and clone size are those listed in that table; D and trimming were worked out from the DNA. This table has about 240,000 clones, nearly 85% appearing once. The TCR originated in a human donor in a cohort sampled during active COVID-19. Sample: peripheral blood.

The CDR3 sequence is CASSHTPGGLNQPQHF. DNA of the CDR3: TGTGCCAGCAGCCACACCCCCGGGGGTCTCAATCAGCCCCAGCATTTT. The chain recombines TRBV2 with TRBJ1-5; TRBD1 is a possible D gene (5 bases). V was clipped by 6 bases and J by 3 bases, with 18 bases between them. The CDR3 is 16 amino acids. From germline, CDR1 is SNHLY and CDR2 FYNNEI. Full variable domain (remainder filled in from reference TRBV2 and TRBJ1-5): EPEVTQTPSHQVTQMGQEVILRCVPISNHLYFYWYRQILGQKVEFLVSFYNNEISEKSEIFDDQFSVERPDGSNFTLKIRSTKLEDSAMYFCASSHTPGGLNQPQHFGDGTRLSIL.